Below, 20 T cell receptor beta chains from the same sample are listed, as sequenced in a study of low-dose radiotherapy and immunotherapy resistance in tumors. Specified time point: after trial treatment. As for treatment: LDRT plus nivolumab, ipilimumab, low-dose cyclophosphamide and aspirin (RACIN trial). With TRAV- and TRBV-specific primers, first-strand cDNA was made, covering the alpha and beta chains. With a constant-region primer and a V-primer adapter, TCRs were subjected to around 20 PCR cycles of amplification. TCRdb reprocessed the reads with MiXCR, giving one entry per CDR3 protein. The profile covers 95,000 to 100,000 distinct CDR3 sequences, with less than 25% appearing a single time and 4.1% taken by the ten largest. The specimen was PBMCs, collected after low-dose radiotherapy plus immunotherapy. These receptors were taken from a male donor with prostate cancer.

This clonotype was detected ten times or more. The V gene is TRBV20-1, the J gene TRBJ2-3; 15 bases align to TRBD2. The CDR3 runs 18 residues. Germline values: CDR1 DFQATT, CDR2 SNEGSKA (reference sequence). Trimming removed 0 bases from V and 4 bases from J; junction bases left unmatched: 8. The CDR3 region is CSARDPGLAGGRADTQYF. The CDR3 DNA reads as TGCAGTGCTAGAGATCCCGGACTAGCGGGGGGGCGAGCAGATACGCAGTATTTT.

This chain links TRBV4-2 with TRBJ2-1; 7 nucleotides agree with TRBD2. V gave up 5 bases and J gave up 5 bases; unmatched junction bases: 6. CDR1 is LGHNA and CDR2 is YNFKEQ in the germline V gene. The CDR3 consists of 14 residues. The CDR3 reads CASSYGRENNEQFF. CDR3 in DNA: TGTGCCAGCAGCTATGGGCGGGAGAACAATGAGCAGTTCTTC.

This clonotype was observed at least ten times. The chain has TRBV20-1 and TRBJ2-1; TRBD1 might be the D (6 bases). The CDR3 is made up of 15 amino acids. The V gene lost 4 bases and the J gene lost 2 bases, with 15 bases spanning the gap. Germline V lookup: CDR1 DFQATT, CDR2 SNEGSKA (reference sequence). Written as DNA, the CDR3 is TGCAGTGCTAAAGACAGGTCTTCGGCCTACAATGAGCAGTTCTTC. Its protein product is CSAKDRSSAYNEQFF.

As for this clonotype: This probably arose from a read error, given a far larger clone one base away. This chain joins TRBV6-5 and TRBJ2-5; D ambiguous. Between the trimmed V and J ends, which lost 0 bases and 5 bases, there was a span of 13 bases. Germline CDR1 reads MNHEY; CDR2 reads SVGAGI. This CDR3 spans 15 amino acids. This chain's CDR3 is CASSYSELTRETQYF. The DNA of the CDR3 is TGTGCCAGCAGTTACTCCGAGTTAACGAGGGAGACCCAGTACTTC.

This clonotype was counted ten times or more. The genes are TRBV19 and TRBJ2-5, with D perhaps TRBD1 or TRBD2 (5 bases each). V lost 10 bases, J lost 5 bases, and 20 bases lay in between. The germline V gene has CDR1 LNHDA and CDR2 SQIVND (reference sequence). This CDR3 spans 14 amino acids. The CDR3 reads CATSRDPSGETQYF. The CDR3 DNA is TGTGCCACGAGCCGGGACCCTTCAGGGGAGACCCAGTACTTC.

The table lists this clonotype with many counts. V usage is TRBV7-8 and J usage is TRBJ2-3; D is perhaps TRBD2 (6 bases). Germline CDR1 and CDR2: SGHVS and FQNEAQ. Between the trimmed V and J ends, which lost 3 bases and 0 bases, there was a span of 10 bases. The CDR3 length is 15 residues. CDR3 region: CASSFLAESTDTQYF. The CDR3 DNA sequence: TGTGCCAGCAGCTTTTTAGCGGAGAGCACAGATACGCAGTATTTT.

This rearrangement joins TRBV12-3 or TRBV12-4 to TRBJ2-3, with TRBD2 as a possible D gene (6 bases). Trimming pared 7 bases from V and 6 bases from J, leaving 14 bases between. The CDR3 spans 13 residues. CDR3 amino acids: CASNPGTGDTQYF. For the CDR3, the DNA is TGTGCCAGCAACCCAGGGACTGGGGATACGCAGTATTTT.

This clonotype was seen only a few times. Compared with germline, one end of the junction differs, possibly owing to a read error. The chain links TRBV2 to TRBJ1-2; possibly TRBD1 for D (5 bases). This CDR3 comprises 13 residues. The V gene's germline CDR1 is SNHLY and CDR2 FYNNEI. The CDR3 bases are TGTGCCAGCAGCAACACCAGAGTGCCAATGGGGGCCTTC. Protein: CASSNTRVPMGAF.

This clonotype was counted ten times or more. V and J are TRBV11-2 and TRBJ2-4, with a tentative D call TRBD2 (6 bases). This CDR3 contains 13 residues. Germline V CDR1 and CDR2: SGHAT, FQNNGV. Trimming cost V 8 bases and J 0 bases, with 8 bases left between them. DNA for the CDR3: TGTGCCAGCGGAGGGGTAGCCAAAAACATTCAGTACTTC. This encodes CASGGVAKNIQYF.

This clonotype was observed at least ten times. The chain combines TRBV6-1 with TRBJ1-3, with no clear D. CDR1 is MNHNS, CDR2 SASEGT, per germline. V dropped 4 bases and J dropped 1 base, with 11 bases sitting between them. The CDR3 extends over 15 amino acids. As DNA, the CDR3 is TGTGCCAGCAGTGGGGTTTGGATTTCTGGAAACACCATATATTTT. This translates into CASSGVWISGNTIYF.

As concerns this clonotype: Given a much more abundant clone one base away, this may be a read error. The rearrangement uses TRBV7-3 and TRBJ2-7; a possible D gene is TRBD2 (5 bases). This CDR3 has 14 amino acids. Germline V CDR1 and CDR2: SGHTA, FQGTGA. The CDR3 coding sequence is TGTGCCAGCAGCCCCCCGGGATTCACCTACGAGCACTACTTC. Translated, it gives CASSPPGFTYEHYF.

Ten or more counts support this clonotype. The J gene is TRBJ2-4, the V gene TRBV3-1; D ambiguous. Germline values: CDR1 LGHDT, CDR2 YNNKEL (reference sequence). Trimming shortened V by 4 bases and J by 0 bases, and 7 bases separated the two germline ends. The length of the CDR3 is 14 residues. CDR3 sequence reads: CASSPGLAKNIQYF. CDR3 nucleotides: TGTGCCAGCAGCCCCGGCCTAGCCAAAAACATTCAGTACTTC.

The table lists this clonotype with many counts. The J gene is TRBJ2-3, the V gene TRBV11-2; D ambiguous. Trimming cost V 2 bases and J 2 bases, with 8 bases left between them. The germline gives CDR1 SGHAT, CDR2 FQNNGV. The CDR3 has 14 residues. CDR3 loop: CASSLISDTDTQYF. In DNA, the CDR3 is TGTGCCAGCAGCTTAATCTCGGACACAGATACGCAGTATTTT.

This clonotype was picked up many times. The CDR3 here is CASSQGSSSYEQYF. CDR3 nucleotides: TGTGCCAGCAGCCAGGGGAGTAGCTCCTACGAGCAGTACTTC. The rearrangement links TRBV9 to TRBJ2-7, with TRBD1 as a possible D gene (6 bases). Germline V CDR1 and CDR2: SGDLS, YYNGEE. The CDR3 runs to 14 residues. V shed 4 bases and J shed 0 bases, with 11 bases lying between them. The full variable domain, with the rest looked up from reference TRBV9 and TRBJ2-7, is DSGVTQTPKHLITATGQRVTLRCSPRSGDLSVYWYQQSLDQGLQFLIQYYNGEERAKGNILERFSAQQFPDLHSELNLSSLELGDSALYFCASSQGSSSYEQYFGPGTRLTVT.

This clonotype was seen many times. The rearrangement links TRBV21-1 to TRBJ2-1; TRBD2 is taken as the D call from the table, unchecked against the DNA. TRBV21-1 is described as a pseudogene. This CDR3 region has 16 residues. The CDR3 protein is CASSKSGGQGYNEQFF. The CDR3 region has the DNA TGTGCCAGCAGCAAAAGCGGAGGGCAGGGGTACAATGAGCAGTTCTTC.

The chain has TRBV18 and TRBJ2-7; D ambiguous. Per germline, CDR1 KGHSH and CDR2 LQKENI. The CDR3 is 14 residues long. Between the trimmed V and J ends, which lost 3 bases and 7 bases, there was a span of 16 bases. CDR3 bases: TGTGCCAGCTCACCGGGTCCGGCCCTTAGGGAGCAGTACTTC. Translated: CASSPGPALREQYF. Based on the CDR3 plus reference TRBV18 and TRBJ2-7, the full variable domain is NAGVMQNPRHLVRRRGQEARLRCSPMKGHSHVYWYRQLPEEGLKFMVYLQKENIIDESGMPKERFSAEFPKEGPSILRIQQVVRGDSAAYFCASSPGPALREQYFGPGTRLTVT.

As concerns this clonotype: Because the CDR3's place on the DNA is in doubt, the DNA is left out and the CDR3 is given as listed by TCRdb. The chain joins TRBV5-1 to TRBJ2-2; TRBD1 reflects the table's D call only, with no check against the DNA. Germline CDR1 is SGHRS and CDR2 is YFSETQ. Termini included, the CDR3 measures 16 amino acids. The CDR3 here is CASSPSTGDTGELFFF.

This clonotype was observed at least ten times. The chain recombines TRBV5-1 with TRBJ2-7, with a tentative D call TRBD1 (6 bases). Trimming took off 4 bases at V and 5 bases at J, with 19 bases between the two ends. Per germline, CDR1 SGHRS and CDR2 YFSETQ. The CDR3 has 15 amino acids. This CDR3 is CASSDTGTFLDEQYF. CDR3 DNA sequence: TGCGCCAGCAGCGACACCGGGACATTTCTCGACGAGCAGTACTTC.

With regard to this clonotype: Because the CDR3's place on the DNA is in doubt, the DNA is left out and the CDR3 is given as listed by TCRdb. The chain joins TRBV4-2 to TRBJ2-2. The CDR3 is 15 residues long, ends included. The germline V gene has CDR1 LGHNA and CDR2 YNFKEQ. The CDR3 region is CASSQAFRNTGSCFF.

The rearrangement uses TRBV30 and TRBJ1-3; D gene uncertain. V was cut by 0 bases and J by 3 bases, with 18 bases left in between. The CDR3 totals 17 residues. CDR1 is GTSNPN, CDR2 SVGIG, per germline (reference sequence). The CDR3 DNA is TGTGCCTGGAGTGTACCTAACGGGGTTGGGAGTGGAAACACCATATATTTT. Amino acid sequence: CAWSVPNGVGSGNTIYF.